These 31 T cell receptor beta chains share one sample of origin, sequenced in a study of blood T cell repertoires in COVID-19. The assay was immunoSEQ multiplex PCR, and TCRdb's table has in-frame clones only and misses some. The table lists around 370,000 clones, about 90% of them singletons. What was sequenced was peripheral blood. The receptor set was obtained from a woman aged 45-59 years with COVID-19, enrolled during active disease.

In this sample, this clone turned up once. The chain couples TRBV18 to TRBJ1-4, with 8 nucleotides matching TRBD1. The germline gives CDR1 KGHSH, CDR2 LQKENI. The CDR3 spans 15 residues. Trimming at V came to 0 bases and at J to 6 bases, leaving 3 bases not matched to a gene. The CDR3: CASSPPNRGDEKLFF. The CDR3 DNA is TGTGCCAGCTCACCACCGAACAGGGGGGATGAAAAACTGTTTTTT.

The chain links TRBV6-2 or TRBV6-3 to TRBJ2-4; D is ambiguous. The CDR3 is made up of 16 amino acids. Per germline, CDR1 MNHEY and CDR2 SVGEGT. Trimming removed 2 bases from V and 0 bases from J, with 11 bases in between. CDR3 bases: TGTGCCAGCAGTTACCCACCTCCTAAAGCCAAAAACATTCAGTACTTC. Translation gives CASSYPPPKAKNIQYF.

The chain uses TRBV19 and TRBJ2-1; TRBD2 aligns across 13 bases. This CDR3 comprises 17 residues. In germline, CDR1 is LNHDA, CDR2 SQIVND (reference sequence). J gave up 2 bases and V 4 bases, and 5 bases lay outside the gene matches. The CDR3 DNA sequence: TGTGCCAGTAGTAGGACTAGCGGGAGCCGGACCTACAATGAGCAGTTCTTC. Residues: CASSRTSGSRTYNEQFF.

The V call is TRBV7-2, the J call TRBJ2-5, with 8 bases fitting TRBD1. The germline CDR1 and CDR2 sequences are SGHTA and FQGNSA. There are 15 residues in the CDR3. The V segment lost 1 base and the J segment 5 bases; nucleotides outside the gene matches: 6. In nucleotides, the CDR3 is TGTGCCAGCAGCTTAGAAGGCAGGGGGCAGGAGACCCAGTACTTC. Translated: CASSLEGRGQETQYF.

The chain carries TRBV11-3 and TRBJ1-5; D possibly corresponds to TRBD1 (6 bases). V was pared by 5 bases and J by 7 bases, with 12 bases between. Germline V gene data show CDR1 as SGHNT and CDR2 as YENEEA. The CDR3 sequence is 13 residues long. The CDR3: CASSVRGGQPQHF. CDR3 bases: TGTGCCAGCAGCGTCAGGGGTGGCCAGCCCCAGCATTTT.

This sequence joins TRBV2 and TRBJ1-5, with D tentatively TRBD1 (6 bases). Germline V CDR1 and CDR2: SNHLY, FYNNEI. Trimming left V 6 bases short and J 7 bases short, with 13 bases between. The CDR3 consists of 13 residues. The CDR3 DNA reads as TGTGCCAGCAGCAGCAGGGGTAGACAGCCCCAGCATTTT. This codes for CASSSRGRQPQHF.

The chain uses TRBV11-3 and TRBJ2-1; 7 bases agree with TRBD2. The CDR3 is made up of 17 amino acids. Germline CDR1 reads SGHNT; CDR2 reads YENEEA. V lost 1 base to trimming and J lost 3 bases; unmatched junction nucleotides: 9. The CDR3 DNA reads as TGTGCCAGCAGCTTAGTTGGCGGTAGCGGGCACTACAATGAGCAGTTCTTC. Translating it yields CASSLVGGSGHYNEQFF.

This clone appeared a single time. The chain combines TRBV11-2 with TRBJ2-1, with TRBD2 matching 7 bases. This CDR3 contains 18 residues. V was clipped by 5 bases and J by 6 bases; unmatched bases: 19. Germline V gene sequence: CDR1 SGHAT, CDR2 FQNNGV. CDR3 coding DNA: TGTGCCAGCAGCGACCGCGGGCTAGCGGTCTTCTACACCAATGAGCAGTTCTTC. Protein product: CASSDRGLAVFYTNEQFF. The full variable domain, completed using reference TRBV11-2 and TRBJ2-1, is EAGVAQSPRYKIIEKRQSVAFWCNPISGHATLYWYQQILGQGPKLLIQFQNNGVVDDSQLPKDRFSAERLKGVDSTLKIQPAKLEDSAVYLCASSDRGLAVFYTNEQFFGPGTRLTVL.

The genes are TRBV24-1 and TRBJ2-1; 7 bases are shared with TRBD2. The CDR3 sequence is 14 residues long. The germline V gene has CDR1 KGHDR and CDR2 SFDVKD. Germline trimming cut 9 bases from V and 4 bases from J; bases unmatched to any gene: 8. The CDR3 coding sequence is TGTGCCACCGCCACTAGCGCCATTTACAATGAGCAGTTCTTC. Translating gives CATATSAIYNEQFF.

The chain links TRBV25-1 to TRBJ2-7, with a weak D call TRBD2 (5 bases). V lost 1 base and J 13 bases, leaving 23 bases between the germline ends. The germline CDR1 and CDR2 sequences are MGHDK and SYGVNS. The CDR3 contains 15 residues. The CDR3 nucleotides read TGTGCCAGCAGTGAATCAAACTCCAGCCCGGCGGGTCAATACTTC. Translating gives CASSESNSSPAGQYF.

The rearrangement links TRBV30 to TRBJ1-2; the D is unclear. V was shortened by 4 bases and J by 2 bases, with 5 bases between the two germline ends. The CDR3 has 11 residues. CDR1 and CDR2 (germline): GTSNPN, SVGIG (reference sequence). The CDR3 here is CAWTGNYGYTF. The CDR3 DNA follows: TGTGCCTGGACGGGAAACTATGGCTACACCTTC.

The V call is TRBV6-5, the J call TRBJ1-1, with D unresolved. Trimming cost V 0 bases and J 1 base, with 6 bases left between them. Germline CDR1 and CDR2: MNHEY and SVGAGI. This CDR3 spans 14 amino acids. The DNA for the CDR3 is TGTGCCAGCAGTTACTCCCCAGGGAACACTGAAGCTTTCTTT. Protein sequence: CASSYSPGNTEAFF.

In this sample, this clone turned up once. CDR3 region: CASSLMPRGETQYF. The CDR3 coding sequence is TGTGCCAGCAGCCTGATGCCCAGGGGGGAGACCCAGTACTTC. This chain connects TRBV7-3 to TRBJ2-5; 7 positions match TRBD1. The CDR3 contains 14 residues. Germline V gene lookup returns CDR1 SGHTA and CDR2 FQGTGA. J gave up 5 bases and V 5 bases, and 8 bases lay outside the gene matches.

The chain uses TRBV24-1 and TRBJ2-3, with D hard to call. V lost 3 bases to trimming and J lost 2 bases, with 8 bases between them. This CDR3 region has 14 residues. Germline lookup yields CDR1 KGHDR and CDR2 SFDVKD. CDR3 coding DNA: TGTGCCACCAGTGATCCGCAACTCACAGATACGCAGTATTTT. This codes for CATSDPQLTDTQYF.

V and J are TRBV5-1 and TRBJ1-2, with 11 bases that match TRBD1. CDR3 length: 13 amino acids. From germline, CDR1 is SGHRS and CDR2 YFSETQ. V lost 3 bases, J lost 6 bases, and 1 base stayed unmatched. CDR3 sequence reads: CASSWTGGDGYTF. The DNA for the CDR3 is TGCGCCAGCAGCTGGACAGGGGGCGATGGCTACACCTTC.

The chain couples TRBV12-5 to TRBJ1-5; D is uncertain. Trimming stripped 7 bases from V and 5 bases from J, with 6 bases between. CDR3 size: 11 residues. CDR1 is LGHNT, CDR2 FRNRAP, per germline. The CDR3 bases are TGTGCTAGTGCCCTCGATCAGCCCCAGCATTTT. Protein product: CASALDQPQHF. Full variable domain (remainder filled in from reference TRBV12-5 and TRBJ1-5): DARVTQTPRHKVTEMGQEVTMRCQPILGHNTVFWYRQTMMQGLELLAYFRNRAPLDDSGMPKDRFSAEMPDATLATLKIQPSEPRDSAVYFCASALDQPQHFGDGTRLSIL.

The gene calls are TRBV13 and TRBJ1-2; no clear D. This CDR3 comprises 14 residues. V dropped 4 bases and J dropped 8 bases, with 17 bases sitting between them. Germline CDR1 reads PRHDT; CDR2 reads FYEKMQ (reference sequence). The CDR3 reads CASSSRGNLEGYTF. DNA for the CDR3: TGTGCCAGCAGCTCCCGGGGTAATCTAGAGGGCTACACCTTC.

The chain links TRBV5-1 to TRBJ2-4, with 9 bases identical to TRBD2. The CDR3 sequence is 15 residues long. Germline lookup yields CDR1 SGHRS and CDR2 YFSETQ. Trimming at V came to 4 bases and at J to 1 base, leaving 3 bases not matched to a gene. The CDR3 DNA follows: TGCGCCAGCAGCCCCGGGACTAGCGCCAAAAACATTCAGTACTTC. Translation gives CASSPGTSAKNIQYF.

The J gene is TRBJ2-7, the V gene TRBV14; possibly TRBD1 for D (5 bases). V lost 0 bases, J lost 2 bases, and 11 bases lay in between. In germline, CDR1 is SGHDN, CDR2 FVKESK. CDR3 length: 15 residues. The chain's CDR3 is CASSQESPGPYEQYF. Here the CDR3 DNA reads TGTGCCAGCAGCCAAGAAAGTCCAGGGCCCTACGAGCAGTACTTC.

This chain links TRBV11-2 with TRBJ2-7; TRBD2 matches 9 bases. The germline gives CDR1 SGHAT, CDR2 FQNNGV. The CDR3 spans 11 residues. The junction had 7 bases not matched to a gene; V was cut back by 6 bases and J by 13 bases. CDR3 coding DNA: TGTGCCAGCAGTACTAGCGGGCCTTTCTACTTC. This encodes CASSTSGPFYF.

V and J are TRBV5-4 and TRBJ2-7; 14 bases agree with TRBD2. CDR1 and CDR2 from the germline V gene are SGHNT and YYREEE (reference sequence). V trimming: 4 bases; J trimming: 2 bases; junction bases outside the gene matches: 2. This CDR3 region has 15 residues. CDR3 nucleotide sequence: TGTGCCAGCAGCCAGACTAGCGGGAGGGCCTACGAGCAGTACTTC. As protein: CASSQTSGRAYEQYF.

This clone was recorded once. The rearrangement uses TRBV18 and TRBJ2-1; 9 bases are shared with TRBD2. This CDR3 spans 14 amino acids. Unmatched junction bases numbered 4, after V lost 4 bases and J lost 6 bases. From germline, CDR1 is KGHSH and CDR2 LQKENI. This chain's CDR3 is CASSLAGVSNEQFF. The CDR3 DNA follows: TGTGCCAGCTCACTAGCGGGAGTTTCCAATGAGCAGTTCTTC.

The V gene is TRBV6-6, the J gene TRBJ1-2; the D gene is possibly TRBD1 (5 bases). The germline V and J ends were trimmed by 5 bases and 2 bases, with 24 bases remaining between them. The germline V gene has CDR1 MNHNY and CDR2 SVGAGI (reference sequence). CDR3 length equals 18 residues. CDR3 sequence (DNA): TGTGCCAGCAGTCCCGCCCAAACGGGAACGGGGGTAAACTATGGCTACACCTTC. Translating it yields CASSPAQTGTGVNYGYTF.

This chain connects TRBV7-9 to TRBJ2-7; TRBD1 matches 9 bases. CDR1 and CDR2 from the germline V gene are SEHNR and FQNEAQ (reference sequence). This CDR3 spans 16 amino acids. J was trimmed by 2 bases and V by 3 bases; bases with no gene match: 8. The CDR3 sequence: CASSFDPGQGAYEQYF. In DNA form, the CDR3 reads TGTGCCAGCAGCTTCGACCCGGGACAGGGCGCCTACGAGCAGTACTTC.

This chain joins TRBV5-4 and TRBJ2-5; 16 positions agree with TRBD2. CDR3 length: 17 amino acids. V lost 4 bases to trimming and J lost 7 bases; unmatched junction nucleotides: 10. Germline loops: CDR1 SGHNT, CDR2 YYREEE (reference sequence). The CDR3 nucleotides read TGTGCCAGCAGCCACCAGTTCGGGACTAGCGGGAGGGGGACCCAGTACTTC. This codes for CASSHQFGTSGRGTQYF.

The chain combines TRBV6-2 or TRBV6-3 with TRBJ1-2; 8 nucleotides align to TRBD1. Germline CDR1 is MNHEY and CDR2 is SVGEGT. This CDR3 comprises 15 residues. The V gene end was trimmed by 5 bases and the J gene end by 2 bases; junction bases not matched to a gene: 7. CDR3 coding DNA: TGTGCCAGCAGTCTCGGGACAGGAATGAACTATGGCTACACCTTC. This translates into CASSLGTGMNYGYTF.

The chain links TRBV6-5 to TRBJ1-5; 7 nucleotides align to TRBD1. The CDR3 contains 14 residues. In germline, CDR1 is MNHEY, CDR2 SVGAGI. V lost 8 bases and J lost 4; bases outside the gene matches: 8. CDR3: CASPTDRVNQPQHF. DNA for the CDR3: TGTGCCAGCCCTACCGACAGGGTGAATCAGCCCCAGCATTTT.

This clone was seen a few times. The CDR3 sequence is CASNGVGTWTDTQYF. Written as DNA, the CDR3 is TGCGCCAGCAACGGAGTTGGGACATGGACAGATACGCAGTATTTT. The rearrangement joins TRBV5-1 to TRBJ2-3; D may be TRBD1 (6 bases). Germline CDR1 SGHRS, CDR2 YFSETQ. The V gene lost 6 bases and the J gene lost 3 bases, with 17 bases spanning the gap. The CDR3 length is 15 residues.

The chain joins TRBV5-1 to TRBJ1-5; 7 bases line up with TRBD1. Germline V gives CDR1 SGHRS, CDR2 YFSETQ. The CDR3 is made up of 15 amino acids. J was trimmed by 4 bases and V by 0 bases; bases with no gene match: 4. The CDR3 here is CASSLGTGRNQPQHF. In DNA, the CDR3 is TGCGCCAGCAGCTTGGGGACAGGTCGGAATCAGCCCCAGCATTTT.

The chain recombines TRBV7-2 with TRBJ1-5; possibly TRBD1 for D (6 bases). Germline-derived CDR1 and CDR2 are SGHTA and FQGNSA. The CDR3 has 16 residues. V gave up 4 bases and J gave up 2 bases, with 15 bases separating them. This CDR3 reads CASSYTGTSGNQPQHF. DNA for the CDR3: TGTGCCAGCAGCTATACCGGGACATCGGGCAATCAGCCCCAGCATTTT.

This chain connects TRBV7-2 to TRBJ1-1, with D perhaps TRBD1 (5 bases). Germline CDR1 and CDR2: SGHTA and FQGNSA. The germline V and J ends were trimmed by 1 base and 8 bases, with 5 bases remaining between them. The CDR3 spans 11 residues. The CDR3 loop reads CASSLGTEAFF. The DNA for the CDR3 is TGTGCCAGCAGCTTAGGGACAGAAGCTTTCTTT.